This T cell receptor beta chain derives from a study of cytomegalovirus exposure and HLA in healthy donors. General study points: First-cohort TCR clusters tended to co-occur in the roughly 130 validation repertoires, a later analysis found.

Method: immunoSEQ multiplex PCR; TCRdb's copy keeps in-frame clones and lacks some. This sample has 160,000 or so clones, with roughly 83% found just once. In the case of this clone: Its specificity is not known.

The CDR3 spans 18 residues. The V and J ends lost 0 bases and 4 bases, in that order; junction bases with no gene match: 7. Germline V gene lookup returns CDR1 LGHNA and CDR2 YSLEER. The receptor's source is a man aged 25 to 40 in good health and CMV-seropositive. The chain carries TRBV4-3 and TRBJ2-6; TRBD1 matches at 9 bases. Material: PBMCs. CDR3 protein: CASSQEQGAALGANVLTF. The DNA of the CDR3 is TGCGCCAGCAGCCAAGAACAGGGGGCGGCACTCGGGGCCAACGTCCTGACTTTC.